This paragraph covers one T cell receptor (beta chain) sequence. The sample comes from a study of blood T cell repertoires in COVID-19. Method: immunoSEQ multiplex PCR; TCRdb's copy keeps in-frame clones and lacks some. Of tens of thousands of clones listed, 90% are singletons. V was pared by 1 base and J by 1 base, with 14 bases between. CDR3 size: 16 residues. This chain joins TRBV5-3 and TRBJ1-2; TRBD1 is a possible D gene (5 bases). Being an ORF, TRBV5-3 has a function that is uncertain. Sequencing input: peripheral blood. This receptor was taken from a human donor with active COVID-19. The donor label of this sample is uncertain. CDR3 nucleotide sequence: TGTGCCAGAAGCTTGAGGGCGGGGCTCTGTAACTATGGCTACACCTTC. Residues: CARSLRAGLCNYGYTF.